This T cell receptor (beta chain) was recovered during a study of Tregs in tolerant kidney transplant recipients. Mixed chimerism was transient after nonmyeloablative marrow transplants from related graft donors. Some clones are missing from TCRdb's copy, which holds only in-frame ones; the method was immunoSEQ multiplex PCR. The sample includes some 56,000 clones, about 90% of them seen just once. V lost 4 bases to trimming and J lost 3 bases; unmatched junction nucleotides: 6. Per the germline V gene, CDR1 is SQVTM and CDR2 is ANQGSEA. This CDR3 comprises 14 residues. This sample comprised CD8+ T cells from blood (PBMCs), obtained 24 months after the transplant. The chain couples TRBV29-1 to TRBJ2-7; 10 nucleotides match TRBD1. The receptor comes from a human patient who received a combined kidney and bone marrow transplant. Some T cells could come from the graft donor. The chain's CDR3 is CSVGGTGAGYEQYF. The CDR3 DNA follows: TGCAGCGTTGGAGGGACAGGGGCCGGCTACGAGCAGTACTTC.